The 20 T cell receptor beta chains below were found in one sample sequenced in a study of vaccination and CD4 T cells after COVID-19. No antigen is known for these receptors. Oncomine TCR Beta short-read sequencing was applied to DNA from cultured CD4+ T cells. TCRdb re-called the PCR reads through MiXCR, storing one row per CDR3 protein. The table includes about 13,000 distinct CDR3 sequences, 25% to 30% detected once. The treatment was: approximately nine-day PBMC culture with coronavirus spike peptide pools or control peptides (ViraFEST assay). The starting material was CD4+ T cells from blood, cultured in vitro, obtained before SARS-CoV-2 vaccination. The receptor set was obtained from a human donor who received a COVID-19 vaccine.

A few counts support this clonotype. This chain uses TRBV6-8 with TRBJ1-2; D might be TRBD1 (5 bases). The ends were cut back, 7 bases at V and 4 bases at J, with 25 bases in the middle. This CDR3 has 17 residues. Germline CDR1 is MNHGY and CDR2 is SAAAGT. The CDR3 nucleotides are TGTGCCAGCATCGAGTTTGGGACGGACCATAGACTCTATGGCTACACCTTC. It translates to CASIEFGTDHRLYGYTF.

This rearrangement joins TRBV2 to TRBJ2-1; the D gene is possibly TRBD1 (5 bases). This CDR3 has 13 amino acids. V lost 5 bases to trimming and J lost 5 bases, with 10 bases between them. In germline, CDR1 is SNHLY, CDR2 FYNNEI. CDR3 loop: CASSSRVNNEQFF. CDR3 nucleotide sequence: TGTGCCAGCAGTTCCAGGGTAAACAATGAGCAGTTCTTC.

In its sample, this clonotype was seen a few times. The chain links TRBV12-5 to TRBJ2-5; D is unresolved. The V end was cut by 0 bases, the J end by 4 bases, with 12 bases between. Per germline, CDR1 LGHNT and CDR2 FRNRAP. The CDR3 has 15 residues. CDR3 amino acids: CASGLVWSDRETQYF. CDR3 nucleotides: TGTGCTAGTGGTTTGGTATGGTCAGATCGAGAGACCCAGTACTTC.

This clonotype was seen only a few times. The chain employs TRBV12-3 or TRBV12-4 and TRBJ2-5; D is unclear. This CDR3 has 16 amino acids. Trimming left V 3 bases short and J 2 bases short, with 16 bases between. CDR3 amino acids: CASSLWQRRRQETQYF. The CDR3 region has the DNA TGTGCCAGCAGTTTGTGGCAGCGACGCCGTCAAGAGACCCAGTACTTC.

This chain links TRBV18 with TRBJ1-6, with 9 bases aligning to TRBD1. V lost 1 base and J lost 10; bases outside the gene matches: 5. Germline assignment: CDR1 KGHSH and CDR2 LQKENI. This CDR3 contains 15 residues. The CDR3 spells CASSPRTGDGSPLHF. The CDR3 DNA reads TGTGCCAGCTCACCACGGACAGGGGATGGGTCACCCCTCCACTTT.

V usage is TRBV7-8 and J usage is TRBJ1-1; D might be TRBD1 (6 bases). The V gene lost 0 bases and the J gene lost 4 bases, with 12 bases spanning the gap. The CDR3 is 15 amino acids. Germline CDR1 is SGHVS and CDR2 is FQNEAQ. CDR3 nucleotides: TGTGCCAGCAGCTTAGCGCTCGGCAGGGGCACTGAAGCTTTCTTT. It translates to CASSLALGRGTEAFF.

The DNA for the CDR3 is TGTGCCAGCAGCTTAGCCGCAGGGTACCAAGAGACCCAGTACTTC. Its translation: CASSLAAGYQETQYF. The gene calls are TRBV7-9 and TRBJ2-5; a possible D gene is TRBD1 (5 bases). Germline-derived CDR1 and CDR2 are SEHNR and FQNEAQ (reference sequence). The CDR3 covers 15 residues. The V gene lost 0 bases and the J gene lost 0 bases, with 8 bases spanning the gap.

The chain employs TRBV2 and TRBJ2-7, with D possibly TRBD2 on 5 matching bases. The CDR3 runs 12 residues. The germline V and J ends were trimmed by 4 bases and 3 bases, with 7 bases remaining between them. Germline V gene sequence: CDR1 SNHLY, CDR2 FYNNEI. DNA for the CDR3: TGTGCCAGCAGTGTCGAGGGCTACGAGCAGTACTTC. Its translation is CASSVEGYEQYF.

The chain recombines TRBV20-1 with TRBJ2-3; 11 positions agree with TRBD2. The V gene's germline CDR1 is DFQATT and CDR2 SNEGSKA (reference sequence). Trimming took 2 bases from V and 6 from J; bases not matched to a gene: 7. This CDR3 is 15 amino acids long. CDR3 DNA: TGCAGTGCTAGATTATCTAGCGGGGGGATGGATACGCAGTATTTT. Protein: CSARLSSGGMDTQYF.

The CDR3 sequence: CSASRDRASSYNEQFF. As DNA, the CDR3 is TGCAGTGCTTCCCGGGACAGGGCCAGCTCCTACAATGAGCAGTTCTTC. This chain links TRBV20-1 with TRBJ2-1, with 9 bases that match TRBD1. This CDR3 contains 16 residues. Trimming removed 5 bases from V and 0 bases from J; junction bases left unmatched: 8. Germline V lookup: CDR1 DFQATT, CDR2 SNEGSKA (reference sequence).

This rearrangement joins TRBV20-1 to TRBJ2-1; 9 bases match TRBD2. Germline assignment: CDR1 DFQATT and CDR2 SNEGSKA (reference sequence). The CDR3 runs to 16 residues. V shed 1 base, J shed 4 bases, and the junction held 8 bases outside the gene matches. CDR3 bases: TGCAGTGCTAGAGTCGCTAGCGGGGTGGGATACAATGAGCAGTTCTTC. Translating it yields CSARVASGVGYNEQFF.

This clonotype was detected a few times. The genes are TRBV6-5 and TRBJ2-7; 11 nucleotides line up with TRBD2. There are 16 residues in the CDR3. CDR1 and CDR2 (germline): MNHEY, SVGAGI. The V and J ends lost 4 bases and 6 bases, in that order; junction bases with no gene match: 11. The CDR3 region is CASSSLAGGFGGEQYF. The CDR3 coding sequence is TGTGCCAGCAGTTCATTAGCGGGGGGGTTTGGAGGCGAGCAGTACTTC.

This chain connects TRBV10-3 to TRBJ2-7; perhaps TRBD2 as D (6 bases). Germline CDR1 ENHRY, CDR2 SYGVKD. This CDR3 has 13 amino acids. V was clipped by 8 bases and J by 5 bases, with 16 bases between them. Written as DNA, the CDR3 is TGTGCCATCGCAGCCCGGGGGAGCAACGAGCAGTACTTC. As protein: CAIAARGSNEQYF.

This clonotype has more than one count but fewer than ten. V gene TRBV7-2 combines with J gene TRBJ2-3; D is unclear. V dropped 2 bases and J dropped 2 bases, with 11 bases sitting between them. CDR3 length: 15 residues. Germline CDR1 and CDR2: SGHTA and FQGNSA. The chain's CDR3 is CASSLSRQITDTQYF. CDR3 in DNA: TGTGCCAGCAGCTTAAGTCGGCAGATCACAGATACGCAGTATTTT.

The chain combines TRBV3-1 with TRBJ1-6; a weak D match, TRBD1 (6 bases). The CDR3 is 15 residues long. V dropped 2 bases and J dropped 7 bases, with 12 bases sitting between them. Germline V lookup: CDR1 LGHDT, CDR2 YNNKEL (reference sequence). The CDR3 here is CASSQSDRTNSPLHF. The CDR3 nucleotides read TGTGCCAGCAGCCAATCAGACAGGACCAATTCACCCCTCCACTTT.

The sample holds a few counts of this clonotype. This chain links TRBV20-1 with TRBJ2-5, with 9 bases identical to TRBD2. CDR3 length equals 16 residues. Germline V gene lookup returns CDR1 DFQATT and CDR2 SNEGSKA (reference sequence). The ends lost 0 bases at V and 2 bases at J; junction bases unmatched: 7. The CDR3: CSARDPASGAQETQYF. DNA of the CDR3: TGCAGTGCTAGAGATCCCGCTAGCGGGGCACAAGAGACCCAGTACTTC.

This clonotype rates as medium-sized. V gene TRBV6-5 combines with J gene TRBJ1-1; the D gene is possibly TRBD1 (5 bases). V lost 3 bases, J lost 4 bases, and 6 bases lay in between. The CDR3 spans 12 residues. Per the germline V gene, CDR1 is MNHEY and CDR2 is SVGAGI. The CDR3 here is CASSYGGTEAFF. CDR3 nucleotide sequence: TGTGCCAGCAGTTATGGGGGCACTGAAGCTTTCTTT.

CDR3 loop: CAWKGQGASGHTF. The DNA for the CDR3 is TGTGCCTGGAAGGGACAGGGGGCGTCCGGCCACACCTTC. The rearrangement links TRBV30 to TRBJ1-2; 12 positions match TRBD1. This CDR3 comprises 13 residues. Germline CDR1 is GTSNPN and CDR2 is SVGIG (reference sequence). The V and J ends lost 4 bases and 12 bases, in that order; junction bases with no gene match: 9.

This clonotype showed up just a few times. The rearrangement joins TRBV12-3 or TRBV12-4 to TRBJ2-2; D call uncertain. The CDR3 sequence is 12 residues long. V lost 2 bases and J lost 7, with 5 bases in between. CDR3: CASSLRVGELFF. Here the CDR3 DNA reads TGTGCCAGCAGTTTACGCGTCGGGGAGCTGTTTTTT.

This rearrangement joins TRBV7-8 to TRBJ1-1; D may be TRBD1 (5 bases). The V gene's germline CDR1 is SGHVS and CDR2 FQNEAQ. This CDR3 comprises 16 residues. Trimming removed 1 base from V and 3 bases from J, with 15 bases in between. CDR3 coding DNA: TGTGCCAGCAGCTTAGTCCCCAATGGAGGGGACACTGAAGCTTTCTTT. Translating it yields CASSLVPNGGDTEAFF.